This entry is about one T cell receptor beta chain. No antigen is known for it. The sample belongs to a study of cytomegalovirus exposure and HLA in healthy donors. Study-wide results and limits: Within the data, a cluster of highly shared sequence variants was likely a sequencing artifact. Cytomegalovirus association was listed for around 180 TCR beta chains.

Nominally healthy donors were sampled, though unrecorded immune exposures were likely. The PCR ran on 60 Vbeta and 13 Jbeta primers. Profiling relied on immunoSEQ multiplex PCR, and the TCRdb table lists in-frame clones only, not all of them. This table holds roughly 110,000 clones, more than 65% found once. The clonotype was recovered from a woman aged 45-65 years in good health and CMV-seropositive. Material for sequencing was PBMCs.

The CDR3 is CASSLRTSGGVEQFF. The CDR3, as DNA: TGTGCCAGCAGCTTACGGACTAGCGGGGGGGTTGAGCAGTTCTTC. The rearrangement joins TRBV7-2 to TRBJ2-1; 15 positions match TRBD2. Germline CDR1 is SGHTA and CDR2 is FQGNSA. V trimming: 2 bases; J trimming: 9 bases; junction bases outside the gene matches: 2. The CDR3 spans 15 residues.